The rows below give T cell receptor beta chains drawn from one sample of a study of blood T cell repertoires in COVID-19. The repertoire was sequenced with immunoSEQ multiplex PCR; TCRdb's copy has only in-frame clones and lacks some. The sample includes 30,000 to 40,000 clones, roughly nine tenths of them seen just once. What was sequenced was peripheral blood. The origin of the receptors is a woman between 25 and 40 years old in a cohort sampled during active COVID-19. Each CDR3 is given with its conserved first and last residue. D genes are given only for firm matches. A clone size is listed for some rows: how often the clone was seen (once, few, many), or a class if it is expanded.

TRBD2	TRBJ2-7	TRBV7-9	few	TGTGCCAGCAGCCCAGTTAGCGGGAGAACGGACGAGCAGTACTTC	CASSPVSGRTDEQYF
-	TRBJ2-2	TRBV2	-	TGTGCCAGCACGTCGGGGGCGAACACCGGGGAGCTGTTTTTT	CASTSGANTGELFF
-	TRBJ2-7	TRBV10-3	-	TGTGCCATCAGTGAGTCGAAGTCGGACAGAGCCTACGAGCAGTACTTC	CAISESKSDRAYEQYF
TRBD2	TRBJ2-3	TRBV5-4	-	TGTGCCTGCGGGAGCGGGGACACAGATACGCAGTATTTT	CACGSGDTDTQYF
TRBD2	TRBJ2-1	TRBV5-1	-	TGCGCCAGCAGCTTTAGCGGGAGTAGCAATGAGCAGTTCTTC	CASSFSGSSNEQFF
-	TRBJ2-7	TRBV6-6	-	TGTGCCAGCAGCGTACAGGGCTCCTACGAGCAGTACTTC	CASSVQGSYEQYF
-	TRBJ2-5	TRBV4-2	-	TGTGTCAGCAGCCAAGATCGACGGGGAGAGACCCAGTACTTC	CVSSQDRRGETQYF
-	TRBJ2-1	TRBV7-3	-	TGTGCCAGCAGCCCCGGACTTTCCTACAATGAGCAGTTCTTC	CASSPGLSYNEQFF
TRBD2	TRBJ2-5	TRBV9	-	TGTGCCAGCAGCGTCAGCGGGAGCACGGGGGAGACCCAGTACTTC	CASSVSGSTGETQYF
TRBD1	TRBJ1-2	TRBV5-6	-	TGTGCCAGCAGCTTGGGGACAGGGGTCTATGGCTACACCTTC	CASSLGTGVYGYTF
-	TRBJ1-3	TRBV3-1/TRBV3-2	few	TGTGCCAGCAGTCTCACGTCTAGAGGAGGAAACACCATATATTTT	CASSLTSRGGNTIYF
-	TRBJ1-1	TRBV21-1	-	TGTGCCAGCAGAGGAATAATTAGGGGACAGGGTTGGGCGAACACTGAAGCTTTCTTT	CASRGIIRGQGWANTEAFF
TRBD1	TRBJ2-5	TRBV15	-	TGTGCCACCAGCAGGGGACAGCCACAAGTGACCCAGTACTTC	CATSRGQPQVTQYF
-	TRBJ2-7	TRBV19	-	TGTGCCAGTAGTATAGACCCGACAGCCTACGAGCAGTACTTC	CASSIDPTAYEQYF
-	TRBJ1-3	TRBV29-1	-	TGCAGCGTTGGTCTGACGCCGGGAGGGAACACCATATATTTT	CSVGLTPGGNTIYF
-	TRBJ1-3	TRBV7-9	once	TGTGCCAGCAGGGAGAGTTATGGAAACACCATATATTTT	CASRESYGNTIYF
TRBD1	TRBJ2-1	TRBV4-2	-	TGTGCCAGCAGTTCGTCGGCAGGGGGCGGCAATGAGCAGTTCTTC	CASSSSAGGGNEQFF
-	TRBJ2-3	TRBV5-6	-	TGTGCCAGCAGCTTGGTAGCCCCTACAGATACGCAGTATTTT	CASSLVAPTDTQYF
TRBD1	TRBJ2-4	TRBV7-9	once	TGTGCCAGCAGCCCCAGGGACAGGGGGGTTGACATTCAGTACTTC	CASSPRDRGVDIQYF
TRBD2	TRBJ2-3	TRBV6-5	-	TGTGCCAGCAGCAGACTAGCGGGATCAGATACGCAGTATTTT	CASSRLAGSDTQYF
-	TRBJ2-4	TRBV19	-	TGTGCCAGTAGTAGGGGGGAAGCCAAAAACATTCAGTACTTC	CASSRGEAKNIQYF
TRBD2	TRBJ2-7	TRBV7-6	-	TGTGCCAGCAGCCGGTTGACTAGCGGGAGCGGTCCGGACGAGCAGTACTTC	CASSRLTSGSGPDEQYF
TRBD2	TRBJ2-1	TRBV4-2	-	TGTGCCAGCAGCCAAGATAGCGGGAACTCCTACAATGAGCAGTTCTTC	CASSQDSGNSYNEQFF
TRBD1	TRBJ2-2	TRBV19	-	TGTGCCAGTAGTACCGACAGGGTTGGACGGGAGCTGTTTTTT	CASSTDRVGRELFF
-	TRBJ2-5	TRBV6-6	-	TGTGCCAGCAGTCGAGGGGGGGGGCGACAGGAGCAAGAGACCCAGTACTTC	CASSRGGGRQEQETQYF
-	TRBJ1-5	TRBV6-6	-	TGTGCCAGCAGTTACTCGACAGACCACCTACAGCCCCAGCATTTT	CASSYSTDHLQPQHF
TRBD2	TRBJ2-3	TRBV20-1	-	TGCAGTGCTAGTCCTAGCGGGAGCAGCACAGATACGCAGTATTTT	CSASPSGSSTDTQYF
-	TRBJ1-1	TRBV4-3	few	TGCGCCAGCAGCAAAAACACGTATACTGAAGCTTTCTTT	CASSKNTYTEAFF
TRBD1	TRBJ2-5	TRBV28	-	TGTGCCAGCAGTTCCGGGACAGGGCTTGCAGAGACCCAGTACTTC	CASSSGTGLAETQYF
-	TRBJ1-1	TRBV11-3	-	TGTGCCAGCAGCTTAGGCCCAGGGGTGAACACTGAAGCTTTCTTT	CASSLGPGVNTEAFF
TRBD2	TRBJ2-1	TRBV4-3	-	TGCGCCAGCAGCCAAGAGACCTGGACTAGCTGGGGCAATGAGCAGTTCTTC	CASSQETWTSWGNEQFF
-	TRBJ1-1	TRBV5-1	-	TGCGCCAGCAGATCAGGAGGGGCGAACACTGAAGCTTTCTTT	CASRSGGANTEAFF
-	TRBJ1-2	TRBV5-1	-	TGCGCCAGCAGCTTAGCCCATCAGGGCCCTAACTATGGCTACACCTTC	CASSLAHQGPNYGYTF
TRBD2	TRBJ2-3	TRBV24-1	-	TGTGCCACCAGTGATTTGAGCGGGAGGGCCACAGATACGCAGTATTTT	CATSDLSGRATDTQYF
-	TRBJ2-7	TRBV7-9	-	TGTGCCAGCAGCTTAGGGTCGGTGAACGAGCAGTACTTC	CASSLGSVNEQYF
-	TRBJ2-1	TRBV7-9	-	TGTGCCAGCAGCCCACTATGGGATGAGCAGTTCTTC	CASSPLWDEQFF
-	TRBJ1-4	TRBV7-9	-	TGTGCCAGCAGCTTAGTTTCCGGTAATGAAAAACTGTTTTTT	CASSLVSGNEKLFF
TRBD2	TRBJ2-7	TRBV5-4	once	TGTGCCAGCAGCTTGAAGTTACTAGCGGGGACCTACGAGCAGTACTTC	CASSLKLLAGTYEQYF
TRBD2	TRBJ2-7	TRBV27	-	TGTGCCAGCAGTTCCCCGGGGGGACGGGCCTACGAGCAGTACTTC	CASSSPGGRAYEQYF
TRBD1	TRBJ2-3	TRBV5-1	-	TGCGCCAGCAGCATTTCCACCAGGGGGCGGCCCCAGATGTTT	CASSISTRGRPQMF
-	TRBJ2-7	TRBV11-2	-	TGTGCCAGCAGCTCCGCCACCCAGGGCCGGGACGAGCAGTACTTC	CASSSATQGRDEQYF
-	TRBJ1-3	TRBV7-9	few	TGTGCCAGCAGCTTAGCGGACGCGGGAACAGGAAACACCATATATTTT	CASSLADAGTGNTIYF
-	TRBJ1-5	TRBV28	-	TGTGCCAGCAGTCTCCCCTCAAGGAGAAATCAGCCCCAGCATTTT	CASSLPSRRNQPQHF
TRBD1	TRBJ1-2	TRBV7-9	-	TGTGCCAGCAGCCCAGACGGGACAGGGTATGGCTACACCTTC	CASSPDGTGYGYTF
TRBD1	TRBJ1-6	TRBV6-6	-	TGTGCCAGCAGTCGCGGGACAGGGCGCGTAGATAATTCACCCCTCCACTTT	CASSRGTGRVDNSPLHF
-	TRBJ1-1	TRBV4-1	-	TGCGCCAGCAGCCAAGATTTGGGGGCGAACACTGAAGCTTTCTTT	CASSQDLGANTEAFF
-	TRBJ1-5	TRBV7-2	-	TGTGCCAGCAGCTTATCGTTTGTGAGACAATATAGCAATCAGCCCCAGCATTTT	CASSLSFVRQYSNQPQHF
-	TRBJ2-2	TRBV7-3	-	TGTGCCAGCAGCTTATCGGTCACCGGGGAGCTGTTTTTT	CASSLSVTGELFF
-	TRBJ1-5	TRBV5-1	-	TGCGCCAGCAGCTTCGGAGGGCGCAATCAGCCCCAGCATTTT	CASSFGGRNQPQHF
-	TRBJ2-7	TRBV7-2	-	TGTGCCAGCAGCTTAGTTCCGGGAACCTACGAGCAGTACTTC	CASSLVPGTYEQYF